Described below is a single T cell receptor (beta chain) sequence and its context. This specimen comes from a study of blood T cell repertoires in COVID-19. Whole-study context: The United States, Italy and Spain provided the acute and convalescent COVID-19 samples. PBMCs, B-cell-depleted T cells, or T cells provided the cDNA or gDNA that made up the material.

V was clipped by 3 bases and J by 1 base; unmatched bases: 5. The CDR3 has 15 residues. In germline, CDR1 is SGHRS, CDR2 YFSETQ. In the authors' methods: Using reference gene primer amplification, nucleated cell counts were estimated. The protocol was immunoSEQ multiplex PCR, while the TCRdb copy is restricted to in-frame clones and leaves out a portion. That table furnishes V, J and clone size, whereas the DNA furnished D and trimming. The sample holds around 94,000 clones, roughly nine tenths seen once. The chain employs TRBV5-1 and TRBJ1-1; the match to TRBD1 covers 8 bases. Sequencing input: peripheral blood. This TCR came from a man aged 50 or older with active COVID-19. For the CDR3, the DNA is TGCGCCAGCAGCTACGGGACAGGCCAGAACACTGAAGCTTTCTTT. Its translation: CASSYGTGQNTEAFF. Based on the CDR3 plus reference TRBV5-1 and TRBJ1-1, the full variable domain is KAGVTQTPRYLIKTRGQQVTLSCSPISGHRSVSWYQQTPGQGLQFLFEYFSETQRNKGNFPGRFSGRQFSNSRSEMNVSTLELGDSALYLCASSYGTGQNTEAFFGQGTRLTVV.